A single sample is the source of the 3 T cell receptor beta chains below, sequenced in a study of T cells in localized non-small cell lung cancer. Some clones are missing from TCRdb's copy, which holds only in-frame ones; the method was immunoSEQ multiplex PCR. The sample lists about 79,000 clones, 88% occurring once. The sequences come from peripheral blood, collected before any cancer treatment. Receptors originate from a woman aged 40 to 75 with stage I squamous cell lung carcinoma.

V usage is TRBV7-8 and J usage is TRBJ1-2, with D maybe TRBD1 (6 bases). Per germline, CDR1 SGHVS and CDR2 FQNEAQ. This CDR3 is built from 16 residues. V lost 4 bases to trimming and J lost 6 bases, with 21 bases between them. CDR3 nucleotide sequence: TGTGCCAGCAGCTCCCTCGAAATGGTACAGGGAGATGGCTACACCTTC. As protein: CASSSLEMVQGDGYTF.

There are a few counts of this clone. The chain joins TRBV7-9 to TRBJ2-1; no reliable D call. The ends were cut back, 5 bases at V and 7 bases at J, with 6 bases in the middle. The CDR3 consists of 11 residues. Germline CDR1 and CDR2: SEHNR and FQNEAQ (reference sequence). The DNA of the CDR3 is TGTGCCAGCAGCCTAAGTAATGAGCAGTTCTTC. Its translation is CASSLSNEQFF.

The chain employs TRBV15 and TRBJ1-4, with D possibly matching TRBD1 (5 bases). V lost 0 bases and J lost 8, with 16 bases in between. Germline CDR1 is LNHNV and CDR2 is YYDKDF (reference sequence). The CDR3 loop spans 16 amino acids. In DNA form, the CDR3 reads TGTGCCACCAGCAGAGATAAAGGGCAGGGCGGCGAAAAACTGTTTTTT. Its translation is CATSRDKGQGGEKLFF.